The clone carrying this T cell receptor (beta chain) showed up just a few times. Antigen unknown. A junction end diverges from the germline sequence, so it may reflect a read error. Method: immunoSEQ multiplex PCR; TCRdb's copy keeps in-frame clones and lacks some. This table holds some 86,000 clones, around 91% found once. Germline V gene data show CDR1 as SGHNT and CDR2 as YYREEE (reference sequence). The CDR3 length is 14 residues. The data derive from a study of graft-versus-host responses after intestinal transplantation. The overall study: Anti-thymocyte globulin induction was given to all recipients, followed by tacrolimus and steroids for about 3 years. General observations from the study: Marrow from the recipient contained GvH clones, some of which had appeared first in ileum or blood. Graft-donor T cell macrochimerism in patients accompanied high graft-versus-host to host-versus-graft clonal ratios in allografts.

The sequenced sample was unstimulated CD4+ T cells sorted from spleen or lymph node cells, obtained before intestinal transplant. The source is a human donor who received an intestinal transplant. V gene TRBV5-4 combines with J gene TRBJ1-3; 9 nucleotides line up with TRBD1. The DNA of the CDR3 is TGTGCCAGCAGCTTGTCGGGACAGGGAAATACCATATATTTT. This translates into CASSLSGQGNTIYF. The full variable domain, in which reference TRBV5-4 and TRBJ1-3 provide the parts outside the CDR3, is ETGVTQSPTHLIKTRGQQVTLRCSSQSGHNTVSWYQQALGQGPQFIFQYYREEENGRGNFPPRFSGLQFPNYSSELNVNALELDDSALYLCASSLSGQGNTIYFGEGSWLTVV.